These T cell receptor beta chains were read from a single sample in a study of blood T cell repertoires in COVID-19. Here immunoSEQ multiplex PCR was the method, and the copy in TCRdb shows in-frame clones only, minus some. Among 160,000 or so clones listed, roughly 80% were seen once. Sequencing input: peripheral blood. The receptors derive from a woman aged 80 or over with acute or convalescent COVID-19. Both conserved end residues are part of each CDR3. The D gene is left open where the match is weak. Some rows mark clone size as missing; the rest say once, few, many or name a class of expanded clone.

clone_size j_call v_call d_call cdr3_nt cdr3_aa
once TRBJ2-1 TRBV5-1 TRBD1 TGCGCCAGCAGCCCTCCGAGACAGGGGAGCAATGAGCAGTTCTTC CASSPPRQGSNEQFF
. TRBJ2-3 TRBV19 TRBD2 TGTGCCAGTAGTAGCCGACTAGCGGGAGATACGCAGTATTTT CASSSRLAGDTQYF
. TRBJ1-1 TRBV15 . TGTGCCACCAGCAGAGGAGGGGGAGGGGGGAGGACTGAAGCTTTCTTT CATSRGGGGGRTEAFF
once TRBJ1-5 TRBV4-1 . TGCGCCAGCAGCCATGCTATCCCACGGACGGGGAATCAGCCCCAGCATTTT CASSHAIPRTGNQPQHF
. TRBJ2-1 TRBV3-1/TRBV3-2 . TGTGCCAGCAAGGGGCAGATTGTTGGTGAGCAGTTCTTC CASKGQIVGEQFF
. TRBJ1-4 TRBV10-3 . TGTGCCATCAGTGGGCAGGGGCTAGAAAAACTGTTTTTT CAISGQGLEKLFF
. TRBJ2-7 TRBV4-2 . TGTGCCAGCAGCCAAGATCGCCCGCCGGGAGTGCTGGACGAGCAGTACTTC CASSQDRPPGVLDEQYF
. TRBJ2-7 TRBV5-1 TRBD2 TGCGCCAGCAGCGCGGGGGGGGGCCCCCGCGAGCAGTACTTC CASSAGGGPREQYF
. TRBJ1-5 TRBV2 . TGTGCCAGCAGCTTCGGACGGGGTCAGCCCCAGCATTTT CASSFGRGQPQHF
. TRBJ2-2 TRBV6-2/TRBV6-3 TRBD2 TGTGCCAGCAGCTATCTCGGGACTAGCGGGAGGACCGGGGAGCTGTTTTTT CASSYLGTSGRTGELFF
. TRBJ2-1 TRBV10-2 . TGCGCCAGCAGTGAGTCAGATCCGGTACGGAATGAGCAGTTCTTC CASSESDPVRNEQFF
. TRBJ1-2 TRBV27 . TGTGCCAGCATGAGTCAGGGTGGAGGCTACACCTTC CASMSQGGGYTF
. TRBJ2-3 TRBV27 TRBD1 TGTGCCAGCAGGGGGACAGGGAGCACAGATACGCAGTATTTT CASRGTGSTDTQYF
. TRBJ2-7 TRBV27 TRBD1 TGTGCCAGCAGTGGCTCAAGGGGGCGCTACGAGCAGTACTTC CASSGSRGRYEQYF
. TRBJ2-1 TRBV19 TRBD2 TGTGCCAGTAGTAGTAGAGGTAGCGGGGGCTCCTACAATGAGCAGTTCTTC CASSSRGSGGSYNEQFF
. TRBJ1-1 TRBV18 TRBD1 TGTGCCAGCTCACCACTACAGGGGCGTAACACTGAAGCTTTCTTT CASSPLQGRNTEAFF
. TRBJ2-3 TRBV3-1/TRBV3-2 TRBD2 TGTGCCAGCAGCCAAGCCCCACCAATGACTAGCGGGAGCCCAGATACGCAGTATTTT CASSQAPPMTSGSPDTQYF
. TRBJ1-5 TRBV6-5 . TGTGCCAGCAGTCCTCGCCAGGGAGGAATTCAGCCCCAGCATTTT CASSPRQGGIQPQHF
. TRBJ1-1 TRBV5-1 . TGCGCCAGCAGCTTCCGAGGGGGATACACTGAAGCTTTCTTT CASSFRGGYTEAFF
. TRBJ1-2 TRBV28 TRBD1 TGTGCCAGCAGTTTAAGACAGGGAGGTGGCTACACCTTC CASSLRQGGGYTF
. TRBJ1-5 TRBV4-1 . TGCGCCAGCAGCCAATTAACCAGGGGTCAGCCCCAGCATTTT CASSQLTRGQPQHF
. TRBJ1-5 TRBV28 . TGTGCCAGCAGTTTACAAGTCATCTATAGCAATCAGCCCCAGCATTTT CASSLQVIYSNQPQHF
. TRBJ1-6 TRBV2 . TGTGCCAGCAGCGCCGGCGGGGGCTTCGGGTCACCCCTCCACTTT CASSAGGGFGSPLHF
. TRBJ2-1 TRBV5-1 . TGCGCCAGCAGCTTGGACAGGGTTGAGTTCTTC CASSLDRVEFF
. TRBJ1-5 TRBV5-6 . TGTGCCAGCAGCTTGAGGGGGGGAGGGCAGCCCCAGCATTTT CASSLRGGGQPQHF
. TRBJ1-1 TRBV4-1 . TGCGCCAGCAGCCTTTCTGGGGGGGCGAACACTGAAGCTTTCTTT CASSLSGGANTEAFF
. TRBJ2-3 TRBV30 TRBD2 TGTGCCTGGAGTTTTGGACTAGCGGGGTTCACAGATACGCAGTATTTT CAWSFGLAGFTDTQYF
few TRBJ2-2 TRBV5-1 TRBD2 TGCGCCAGCAGCTCCCCCGCCAGGCTAGCGGGAAACACCGGGGAGCTGTTTTTT CASSSPARLAGNTGELFF
. TRBJ2-7 TRBV28 TRBD1 TGTGCCAGCAGTGCCACCGGGACAGGGACCTACGAGCAGTACTTC CASSATGTGTYEQYF
. TRBJ1-4 TRBV27 . TGTGCCAGCAGTTTAGAGGGCGTTCTGGGGGCGCAACTGTTTTTT CASSLEGVLGAQLFF
. TRBJ2-7 TRBV14 . TGTGCCAGCAGCCAAGAGGAGGGGGCTGCCTCCTACGAGCAGTACTTC CASSQEEGAASYEQYF
. TRBJ1-6 TRBV11-2 . TGTGCCAGCAGCAAGGAGCTGGATTCACCCCTCCACTTT CASSKELDSPLHF
. TRBJ2-1 TRBV24-1 TRBD1 TGTGCCACCAGTGATACAAGGGGGCTACCGGGTGAGCAGTTCTTC CATSDTRGLPGEQFF
few TRBJ2-7 TRBV23-1 TRBD2 TGCGCCAGCACCCGGGGGGGGCCCTACGAGCAGTACTTC CASTRGGPYEQYF
. TRBJ2-1 TRBV3-1/TRBV3-2 TRBD2 TGTGCCAGCAGTCCTGCAGCGGGAGGGGGTTACAATGAGCAGTTCTTC CASSPAAGGGYNEQFF
. TRBJ1-1 TRBV12-5 TRBD1 TGTGCTAGTGGTTTAGAGACAGGGGTGCTTGAAGCTTTCTTT CASGLETGVLEAFF
. TRBJ2-3 TRBV5-6 . TGTGCCAGCAGCCTGGGGCAGGGCGCAGATACGCAGTATTTT CASSLGQGADTQYF
few TRBJ1-3 TRBV18 . TGTGCCAGCTCATCGACCCAGGGGCAGACTGGAAACACCATATATTTT CASSSTQGQTGNTIYF
. TRBJ1-6 TRBV5-1 . TGCGCCAGCAGCAGCGGGAATTCACCCCTCCACTTT CASSSGNSPLHF
. TRBJ1-6 TRBV5-1 . TGCGCCAGCAGCTTGGGAACAGGGACGAGCTCCTATAATTCACCCCTCCACTTT CASSLGTGTSSYNSPLHF
. TRBJ2-1 TRBV2 TRBD2 TGTGCCAGCAGTGGGGACAGCCCACAGCGGGAGGCTTACAATGAGCAGTTCTTC CASSGDSPQREAYNEQFF
once TRBJ1-4 TRBV28 TRBD1 TGTGCCAGCAGCCCCGACAGGGGGCAGGGTGAAAAACTGTTTTTT CASSPDRGQGEKLFF
. TRBJ1-2 TRBV6-5 TRBD1 TGTGCCAGCAGGACAGGGAACTATGGCTACACCTTC CASRTGNYGYTF
. TRBJ1-2 TRBV28 . TGTGCCAGCCGTGCCGGGACGGGGGACTATGGCTACACCTTC CASRAGTGDYGYTF
. TRBJ1-5 TRBV12-3/TRBV12-4 . TGTGCCAGCAGTTTTCGGGGGAACCAGCCCCAGCATTTT CASSFRGNQPQHF
. TRBJ1-1 TRBV11-2 . TGTGCCAGCAGCCCCCAATCGAACACTGAAGCTTTCTTT CASSPQSNTEAFF
. TRBJ1-2 TRBV28 . TGTGCCAGCAGTTCCTTGGGCCGGGGAGAGGGCTACACCTTC CASSSLGRGEGYTF
. TRBJ2-7 TRBV15 . TGTGCCACCAGCAGGCCCAGCAGGCGGGGTTCCTACGAGCAGTACTTC CATSRPSRRGSYEQYF
. TRBJ2-3 TRBV10-3 . TGTGCCATCTGGGAGGGGGGGAGCACAGATACGCAGTATTTT CAIWEGGSTDTQYF
. TRBJ2-5 TRBV5-8 . TGTGCCAGCAGCTTGGCCGGTAGAGGGGGGGCAGAGACCCAGTACTTC CASSLAGRGGAETQYF
few TRBJ1-2 TRBV12-3/TRBV12-4 TRBD1 TGTGCCATTACGGGACAGCTAAACTATGGCTACACCTTC CAITGQLNYGYTF